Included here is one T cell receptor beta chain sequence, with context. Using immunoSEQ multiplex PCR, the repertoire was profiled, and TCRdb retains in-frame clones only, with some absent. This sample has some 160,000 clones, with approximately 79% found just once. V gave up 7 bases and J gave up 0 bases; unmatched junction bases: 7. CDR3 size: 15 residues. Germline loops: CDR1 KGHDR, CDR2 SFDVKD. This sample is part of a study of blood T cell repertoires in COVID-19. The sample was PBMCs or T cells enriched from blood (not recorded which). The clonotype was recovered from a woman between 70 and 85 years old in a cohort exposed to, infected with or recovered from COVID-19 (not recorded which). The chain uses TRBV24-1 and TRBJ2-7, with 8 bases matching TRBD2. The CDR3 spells CATSIYSGSSYEQYF. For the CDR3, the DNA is TGTGCCACCAGCATTTACAGCGGGAGCTCCTACGAGCAGTACTTC.